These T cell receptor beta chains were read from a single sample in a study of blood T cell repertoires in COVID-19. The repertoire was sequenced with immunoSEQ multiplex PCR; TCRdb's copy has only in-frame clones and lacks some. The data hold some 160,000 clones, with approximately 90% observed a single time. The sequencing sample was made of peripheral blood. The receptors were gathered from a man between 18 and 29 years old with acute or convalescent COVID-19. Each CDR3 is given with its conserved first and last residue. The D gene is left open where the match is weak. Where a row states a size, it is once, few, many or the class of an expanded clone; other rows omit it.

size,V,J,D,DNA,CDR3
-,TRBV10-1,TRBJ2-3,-,TGCGCCAGCAGTGAACCGGGACTGGCGGCCCCAGATACGCAGTATTTT,CASSEPGLAAPDTQYF
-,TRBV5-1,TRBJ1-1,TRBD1,TGCGCCAGCAGCTGGCTGTCGACAGGGTCGAATCCTGAAGCTTTCTTT,CASSWLSTGSNPEAFF
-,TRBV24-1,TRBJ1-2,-,TGTGCCACCAGTGGACCAGGGTTACCGGGCTACACCTTC,CATSGPGLPGYTF
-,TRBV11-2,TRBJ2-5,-,TGTGCCAGCAGCTTATGGGGCCAGGGACACGAAGAGACCCAGTACTTC,CASSLWGQGHEETQYF
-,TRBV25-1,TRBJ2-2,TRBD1,TGTGCCAGCAAGACAGGGGGCACCGGGGAGCTGTTTTTT,CASKTGGTGELFF
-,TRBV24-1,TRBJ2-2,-,TGTGCCACCAGTGATCAGACTAGATTAGACACCGGGGAGCTGTTTTTT,CATSDQTRLDTGELFF
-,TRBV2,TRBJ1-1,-,TGTGCCAGCAGCCTCACAGAGAACACTGAAGCTTTCTTT,CASSLTENTEAFF
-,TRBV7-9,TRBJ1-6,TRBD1,TGTGCCAGCAGCTTAATGACAGGGACTTCACCCCTCCACTTT,CASSLMTGTSPLHF
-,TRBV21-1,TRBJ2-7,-,TGTGCCAGCAGCAAAGGAGAGAGAAGCTCCTACGAGCAGTACTTC,CASSKGERSSYEQYF
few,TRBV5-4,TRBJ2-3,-,TGTGCCAGCAGCCAACCCAAAGGGGGAGCAGATACGCAGTATTTT,CASSQPKGGADTQYF
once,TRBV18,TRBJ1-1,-,TGTGCCAGCTCACCACAATTCTCTGCCGGGAACACTGAAGCTTTCTTT,CASSPQFSAGNTEAFF
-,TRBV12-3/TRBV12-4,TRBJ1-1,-,TGTGCCAGCAGTTTAGCGTCGGGCACTGAAGCTTTCTTT,CASSLASGTEAFF
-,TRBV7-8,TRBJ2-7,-,TGTGCCAGCAGCTTAGCGGGCCCATTCGACAGTACCTACGAGCAGTACTTC,CASSLAGPFDSTYEQYF
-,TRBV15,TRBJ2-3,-,TGTGCCACCAGCAGAGGGGAGTCAGATACGCAGTATTTT,CATSRGESDTQYF
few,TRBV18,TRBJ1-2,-,TGTGCCAGCTCACCAGTCAGGGGAGAGTATGGCTACACCTTC,CASSPVRGEYGYTF
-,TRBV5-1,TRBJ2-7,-,TGCGCCAGCAGCTCACCCACGGCGGTTAAAGGGGTTAGGTCCTACGAGCAGTACTTC,CASSSPTAVKGVRSYEQYF
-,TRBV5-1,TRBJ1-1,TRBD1,TGCGCCAGCAGCATTAGACCGGGCGGGACAGCGGGCACTGAAGCTTTCTTT,CASSIRPGGTAGTEAFF
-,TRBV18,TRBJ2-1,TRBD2,TGTGCCAGCTCACCCCCCAGCGGGGGGTACAATGAGCAGTTCTTC,CASSPPSGGYNEQFF
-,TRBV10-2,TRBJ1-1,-,TGCGCCAGCACTCTCAACAGGGCTGGAACCTCTGAAGCTTTCTTT,CASTLNRAGTSEAFF
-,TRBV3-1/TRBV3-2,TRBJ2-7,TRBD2,TGTGCCAGCAGCTCCCGGGGGGGGCTATCCTACGAGCAGTACTTC,CASSSRGGLSYEQYF
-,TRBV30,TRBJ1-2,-,TGTGCCTGGAGTCTAGATTGGACTCTGGGAGGCTACACCTTC,CAWSLDWTLGGYTF
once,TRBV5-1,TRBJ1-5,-,TGCGCCAGCAGCTTGAGCGACAGTAGCAATCAGCCCCAGCATTTT,CASSLSDSSNQPQHF
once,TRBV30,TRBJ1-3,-,TGTGCCTGGAGTTTAGCAGGGGCTTATGGAAACACCATATATTTT,CAWSLAGAYGNTIYF
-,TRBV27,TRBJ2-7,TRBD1,TGTGCCAGCAGTTATATTCCGGGACAGGGGCCCCACGAGCAGTACTTC,CASSYIPGQGPHEQYF
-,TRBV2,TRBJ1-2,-,TGTGCCATCTTTTTAGCGGCATCTAACTATGGCTACACCTTC,CAIFLAASNYGYTF
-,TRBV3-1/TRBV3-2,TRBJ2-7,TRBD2,TGTGCCAGCAGCTCGGGACTAGCGGGCCCCTACGAGCAGTACTTC,CASSSGLAGPYEQYF
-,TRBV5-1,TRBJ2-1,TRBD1,TGCGCCAGCAGCTCCCGGGACAGGGGGCTGGATGAGCAGTTCTTC,CASSSRDRGLDEQFF
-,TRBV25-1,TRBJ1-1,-,TGTGCCAGCAGTGAATCACGAGGGTTCTTCCCTGAAGCTTTCTTT,CASSESRGFFPEAFF
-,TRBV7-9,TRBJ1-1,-,TGTGCCAGCAGCTTACGGCAGGGAAACACTGAAGCTTTCTTT,CASSLRQGNTEAFF
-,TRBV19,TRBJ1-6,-,TGTGCCAGTAGTTTCCGGGATTTCTATAATTCACCCCTCCACTTT,CASSFRDFYNSPLHF
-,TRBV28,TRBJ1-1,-,TGTGCCAGCAGGACAGCTTTGAACACTGAAGCTTTCTTT,CASRTALNTEAFF
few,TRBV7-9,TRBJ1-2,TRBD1,TGTGCCAGCAGCTCGAATACCGGGACAGGGGTAACCTATGGCTACACCTTC,CASSSNTGTGVTYGYTF
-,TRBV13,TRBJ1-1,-,TGTGCCAGCAGCTCCCTGGGTGCGGAACCAGGAGGAACTGAAGCTTTCTTT,CASSSLGAEPGGTEAFF